This TCR beta chain was sequenced for a study of breast tumors, draining lymph nodes, adjacent tissues. TCRdb independently ran MiXCR on the multiplex PCR reads; one entry per CDR3 protein. The sample gives under 300,000 distinct CDR3 sequences, less than 45% of which show up once; over 3.5% is in the top ten. General study points: Tumor repertoires ranked between lymph nodes and nontumor tissue in diversity, with V and J gene preferences.

The CDR3 is 14 residues long. CDR1 SEHNR and CDR2 FQNEAQ come from the germline V gene (reference sequence). V shed 5 bases, J shed 3 bases, and the junction held 2 bases outside the gene matches. This clonotype was recorded many times. Its antigen is not identified. Axillary draining lymph nodes of breast cancer patients supplied the node samples. This TCR was sampled from a female donor with breast cancer. Some clones in this sample may be carry-over from other donors' samples. The chain carries TRBV7-9 and TRBJ2-3; 10 nucleotides match TRBD1. Source material: axillary lymph node tissue. The CDR3 reads CASSGGQGTDTQYF. In DNA, the CDR3 is TGTGCCAGCAGCGGGGGACAGGGGACAGATACGCAGTATTTT. The full variable domain, with the rest looked up from reference TRBV7-9 and TRBJ2-3, is DTGVSQNPRHKITKRGQNVTFRCDPISEHNRLYWYRQTLGQGPEFLTYFQNEAQLEKSRLLSDRFSAERPKGSFSTLEIQRTEQGDSAMYLCASSGGQGTDTQYFGPGTRLTVL.